A selection of T cell receptor beta chains follows, all from one sample in a study of cytomegalovirus exposure and HLA in healthy donors. This table comes from immunoSEQ multiplex PCR, and its TCRdb copy is limited to in-frame clones, with some not included. The profile shows 160,000 or so clones, around 79% of them singletons. Sequenced material: PBMCs. Every receptor here comes from a man aged 35 to 55 in good health and CMV-seronegative. The conserved cysteine and the conserved F or W are not part of the CDR3 here. Fields, in order: V gene, CDR3 protein.

v_gene: TRBV5-6; CDR3aa: ASSLISGHGYT
v_gene: TRBV28; CDR3aa: ASSLAGDQPQH
v_gene: TRBV11-2; CDR3aa: ASSLGPGQPQH
v_gene: TRBV28; CDR3aa: ASSKLTGDQPQH
v_gene: TRBV11-2; CDR3aa: ASSPGGAGTDTQY
v_gene: TRBV4-1; CDR3aa: ASSQVSRNTDTQY
v_gene: TRBV18; CDR3aa: ASSITTGTTNEKLF
v_gene: TRBV5-6; CDR3aa: ASSRRGGGQPQH
v_gene: TRBV5-1; CDR3aa: ASSRRSESWDNEQF
v_gene: TRBV7-9; CDR3aa: ASSLETAQETQY
v_gene: TRBV30; CDR3aa: AWSAGTKPYEQY
v_gene: TRBV4-2; CDR3aa: ASSQAGTSGFNEQF
v_gene: TRBV18; CDR3aa: ASSPPVGESTQY
v_gene: TRBV18; CDR3aa: ASSPLTVPYEQY
v_gene: TRBV5-4; CDR3aa: ASRDSGSVPSPYNEQF
v_gene: TRBV15; CDR3aa: ATASGSSGKETQY
v_gene: TRBV2; CDR3aa: ASSEQGVQPQH